Listed here are 7 T cell receptor beta chains from one sample, sequenced in a study of T-cell reconstitution after alpha-beta-depleted transplantation in children. Researchers prepared the TCRbeta library using unique molecular identifiers, the study reports. One entry per CDR3 protein results from TCRdb running MiXCR on the PCR reads. The table includes 450,000 to 550,000 distinct CDR3 sequences, roughly 11% detected once. The sample in question was PBMCs, mostly from graft donor cells, obtained 180 days after TCRalphabeta/CD19-depleted stem cell transplant. The receptors come from a female patient aged 2 to 10 who had a stem cell transplant for aplastic anemia, so the T cells may come from the graft donor.

Only a few counts were recorded for this clonotype. V gene TRBV5-1 combines with J gene TRBJ2-6; D not resolved. CDR1 and CDR2 (germline): SGHRS, YFSETQ. The CDR3 runs 16 residues. Deletions cut 2 bases from V and 2 bases from J, with 11 bases between. The CDR3 protein is CASSFSISPGANVLTF. CDR3 DNA sequence: TGCGCCAGCAGCTTCTCGATCTCTCCTGGGGCCAACGTCCTGACTTTC. The full variable domain, its missing parts supplied by reference TRBV5-1 and TRBJ2-6, is KAGVTQTPRYLIKTRGQQVTLSCSPISGHRSVSWYQQTPGQGLQFLFEYFSETQRNKGNFPGRFSGRQFSNSRSEMNVSTLELGDSALYLCASSFSISPGANVLTFGAGSRLTVL.

The rearrangement joins TRBV6-5 to TRBJ2-5; 9 positions agree with TRBD1. Losses at the gene ends were 4 bases for V and 1 base for J; bases not matched to a gene: 7. From germline, CDR1 is MNHEY and CDR2 SVGAGI. This CDR3 region has 16 residues. CDR3 in DNA: TGTGCCAGCAGTTCACCGGGACAGGGACTCCAAGAGACCCAGTACTTC. Its protein is CASSSPGQGLQETQYF.

In this sample, this clonotype turned up a few times. The rearrangement links TRBV7-9 to TRBJ2-5; 9 bases match TRBD1. CDR3 length equals 16 residues. V was clipped by 5 bases and J by 1 base; unmatched bases: 8. Germline V gives CDR1 SEHNR, CDR2 FQNEAQ (reference sequence). For the CDR3, the DNA is TGTGCCAGCAGCCCAGGACAGGGGAGATTCCAAGAGACCCAGTACTTC. Translated: CASSPGQGRFQETQYF. Based on the CDR3 plus reference TRBV7-9 and TRBJ2-5, the full variable domain is DTGVSQNPRHKITKRGQNVTFRCDPISEHNRLYWYRQTLGQGPEFLTYFQNEAQLEKSRLLSDRFSAERPKGSFSTLEIQRTEQGDSAMYLCASSPGQGRFQETQYFGPGTRLLVL.

This clonotype occurred a few times. The rearrangement uses TRBV4-3 and TRBJ2-2; D remains ambiguous. The germline V and J ends were trimmed by 1 base and 3 bases, with 18 bases remaining between them. CDR1 LGHNA and CDR2 YSLEER come from the germline V gene. The CDR3 covers 18 residues. The CDR3 sequence: CASSQVEREVTDTGELFF. CDR3 DNA: TGCGCCAGCAGCCAAGTAGAAAGAGAGGTGACGGACACCGGGGAGCTGTTTTTT.

The chain recombines TRBV29-1 with TRBJ2-3, with TRBD2 as a possible D gene (5 bases). The CDR3 is made up of 12 amino acids. Germline-derived CDR1 and CDR2 are SQVTM and ANQGSEA. Trimming left V 7 bases short and J 3 bases short, with 11 bases between. CDR3 amino acids: CSGTGLTDTQYF. CDR3 nucleotides: TGCAGCGGTACGGGGTTGACAGATACGCAGTATTTT.

The chain recombines TRBV20-1 with TRBJ2-5; TRBD1 agrees at 7 bases. Per germline, CDR1 DFQATT and CDR2 SNEGSKA (reference sequence). CDR3 length equals 13 residues. V dropped 5 bases and J dropped 2; count of bases not matched to a gene: 5. CDR3 residues: CSASWDRQETQYF. The CDR3 DNA follows: TGCAGTGCTTCCTGGGACAGACAAGAGACCCAGTACTTC.

The rearrangement joins TRBV7-9 to TRBJ2-3, with 9 bases lining up with TRBD2. Looked up from germline, CDR1 is SEHNR and CDR2 is FQNEAQ (reference sequence). This CDR3 has 15 amino acids. V was clipped by 4 bases and J by 1 base; unmatched bases: 3. The CDR3 coding sequence is TGTGCCAGCAGCTCGCTAGCGGGGCGCACAGATACGCAGTATTTT. It specifies CASSSLAGRTDTQYF.